These T cell receptor beta chains were read from a single sample in a study of control samples from healthy donors and cancer patients. Sequencing was performed with immunoSEQ multiplex PCR; in TCRdb, only in-frame clones are kept and a portion is missing. The sample shows roughly 130,000 clones, around 93% of them seen only once. Material: blood. The source of these receptors is a man younger than 30 in good health. Each CDR3 is given without its conserved first and last residue.

V	J	CDR3
TRBV7-8	TRBJ1-2	ASSLRGSYGYT
TRBV27	TRBJ2-7	ASSLGETYEQY
TRBV5-1	TRBJ1-4	ASSLAGGEKLF
TRBV7-2	TRBJ1-2	ASSWGQGGYGYT
TRBV3-1/TRBV3-2	TRBJ1-4	ASSQGALNEKLF
TRBV25-1	TRBJ2-7	ASSEWAEAEQY
TRBV5-6	TRBJ1-5	ASSFGQGNLYQPQH
TRBV5-6	TRBJ2-1	ASSLGGIEHYNEQF
TRBV19	TRBJ2-4	ASSGETSVKNIQY
TRBV5-1	TRBJ2-2	ASSLAPTNTGELF
TRBV5-6	TRBJ1-4	ASSLGQYNEKLF
TRBV5-1	TRBJ1-1	ASSLGGEDTEAF
TRBV9	TRBJ1-3	ASSVGQPHSGNTIY
TRBV10-3	TRBJ2-1	AISGTGTASDGEQF
TRBV15	TRBJ1-1	ATRDWGENTEAF
TRBV3-1/TRBV3-2	TRBJ2-7	ASSLLGYYEQY
TRBV6-5	TRBJ1-2	ASSYGDGLYGYT
TRBV7-3	TRBJ2-2	ASSLGLFTGELF
TRBV24-1	TRBJ2-3	ATSDRGLAGGQDTQY
TRBV19	TRBJ2-2	ASTNPGQGATGELF
TRBV5-8	TRBJ1-2	ASSLRDYGYT
TRBV6-5	TRBJ1-1	ASSTITGETEAF
TRBV2	TRBJ1-5	ASYQGAGNQPQH
TRBV2	TRBJ1-2	ASSEGNYGYT